This T cell receptor beta chain was obtained from a study of cytomegalovirus exposure and HLA in healthy donors. Unmatched junction bases numbered 5, after V lost 1 base and J lost 5 bases. CDR1 is SNHLY, CDR2 FYNNEI, per germline. The CDR3 covers 16 residues. Use of 60 Vbeta and 13 Jbeta primers characterized the PCR. Assay: immunoSEQ multiplex PCR; the TCRdb copy retains only in-frame clones and omits some. The sample data list 35,000 to 45,000 clones. The specimen sequenced was PBMCs. The source of this sequence is a male donor in good health and CMV-seronegative. The chain links TRBV2 to TRBJ2-1; 10 positions match TRBD2. CDR3 nucleotide sequence: TGTGCCAGCAGTGAAGGACTAGCGGGCAATAACAATGAGCAGTTCTTC. Translation: CASSEGLAGNNNEQFF.